A single sample gave rise to the 31 T cell receptor beta chains below, sequenced in a study of blood T cell repertoires in COVID-19. Repertoires were generated with immunoSEQ multiplex PCR, while TCRdb's copy carries only in-frame clones and drops some. The repertoire holds about 370,000 clones, with around 90% as singletons. The specimen sequenced was peripheral blood. The receptors originated from a man between 18 and 29 years old with active or convalescent COVID-19.

J is TRBJ1-5 and V is TRBV10-3; D is uncertain. Between the trimmed V and J ends, which lost 4 bases and 1 base, there was a span of 8 bases. CDR3 length equals 14 residues. Germline values: CDR1 ENHRY, CDR2 SYGVKD. CDR3 sequence reads: CAISVEQSNQPQHF. In DNA, the CDR3 is TGTGCCATCAGTGTGGAACAGAGCAATCAGCCCCAGCATTTT.

The V gene is TRBV25-1, the J gene TRBJ2-1, with D possibly matching TRBD2 (6 bases). Per the germline V gene, CDR1 is MGHDK and CDR2 is SYGVNS. V lost 5 bases and J lost 4, with 15 bases in between. This CDR3 is 15 amino acids long. CDR3 region: CASSQFSAGYNEQFF. In nucleotides, the CDR3 is TGTGCCAGCAGTCAATTTAGCGCGGGATACAATGAGCAGTTCTTC. The full variable domain, its missing parts supplied by reference TRBV25-1 and TRBJ2-1, is EADIYQTPRYLVIGTGKKITLECSQTMGHDKMYWYQQDPGMELHLIHYSYGVNSTEKGDLSSESTVSRIRTEHFPLTLESARPSHTSQYLCASSQFSAGYNEQFFGPGTRLTVL.

The table lists this clone with a count of one. This rearrangement joins TRBV7-3 to TRBJ1-1, with 8 bases identical to TRBD1. V was pared by 5 bases and J by 2 bases, with 4 bases of the junction left unmatched. The germline gives CDR1 SGHTA, CDR2 FQGTGA. The CDR3 length is 14 residues. The chain's CDR3 is CASSKQGVNTEAFF. CDR3 nucleotides: TGTGCCAGCAGCAAACAGGGGGTAAACACTGAAGCTTTCTTT.

The CDR3, as DNA: TGTGCCAGCAGCAATTGGGGCCTTAGCAATCAGCCCCAGCATTTT. It yields the protein CASSNWGLSNQPQHF. The gene calls are TRBV5-6 and TRBJ1-5; possible D gene TRBD1, 5 bases. V was shortened by 4 bases and J by 0 bases, with 11 bases between the two germline ends. Looked up from germline, CDR1 is SGHDT and CDR2 is YYEEEE. CDR3 length equals 15 residues.

The CDR3 region is CSVEYQDFGNTIYF. The CDR3 bases are TGCAGCGTTGAGTACCAGGACTTTGGAAACACCATATATTTT. The chain is built from TRBV29-1 and TRBJ1-3; D gene unclear. CDR1 and CDR2 (germline): SQVTM, ANQGSEA. V dropped 3 bases and J dropped 3 bases, with 12 bases sitting between them. The CDR3 runs 14 residues.

This chain links TRBV6-2 or TRBV6-3 with TRBJ1-4; 9 positions agree with TRBD1. J lost 8 bases, V lost 2 bases, and 6 bases had no gene match. Germline CDR1 is MNHEY and CDR2 is SVGEGT. CDR3 length equals 15 residues. In nucleotides, the CDR3 is TGTGCCAGCAGTTACATACCCGGGACAGGGGAAAAACTGTTTTTT. Amino acid sequence: CASSYIPGTGEKLFF.

This clone is a singleton in its sample. This chain connects TRBV4-1 to TRBJ2-7; D not resolved. Germline V gene data show CDR1 as MGHRA and CDR2 as YSYEKL. The CDR3 totals 15 residues. V gave up 0 bases and J gave up 7 bases, with 16 bases separating them. CDR3 DNA sequence: TGCGCCAGCAGCCAAGATAGGAACTACCCTGAGGAGCAGTACTTC. Its protein is CASSQDRNYPEEQYF.

The chain carries TRBV28 and TRBJ1-2; the D gene is possibly TRBD1 (5 bases). Trimming took off 5 bases at V and 6 bases at J, with 19 bases between the two ends. The CDR3 spans 15 residues. Per germline, CDR1 MDHEN and CDR2 SYDVKM. CDR3 DNA: TGTGCCAGCAGTCGCCGGAGGGGCGGTCCCCATGGCTACACCTTC. This codes for CASSRRRGGPHGYTF.

This chain uses TRBV9 with TRBJ1-3; 7 bases fit TRBD1. This CDR3 contains 13 residues. Germline values: CDR1 SGDLS, CDR2 YYNGEE. With 9 bases clipped from V and 4 bases from J, the junction kept 7 bases outside the gene matches. The CDR3 DNA sequence: TGTGCCAATTCACAGGGGAAGGGAAACACCATATATTTT. This encodes CANSQGKGNTIYF.

This chain links TRBV11-2 with TRBJ2-1; tentatively, D is TRBD2 (5 bases). V gave up 5 bases and J gave up 12 bases, with 11 bases separating them. Looked up from germline, CDR1 is SGHAT and CDR2 is FQNNGV. The CDR3 has 11 amino acids. CDR3 in amino acids: CASSTKRWQFF. The CDR3 nucleotides read TGTGCCAGCAGCACCAAGCGGTGGCAGTTCTTC.

The genes are TRBV6-5 and TRBJ2-1; 10 positions agree with TRBD1. Germline assignment: CDR1 MNHEY and CDR2 SVGAGI. This CDR3 is 14 amino acids long. J gave up 10 bases and V 6 bases, and 9 bases lay outside the gene matches. CDR3 sequence: CASSFRGQGNEQFF. In DNA form, the CDR3 reads TGTGCCAGCAGCTTTAGGGGACAGGGGAACGAGCAGTTCTTC.

This clone appeared once. The chain joins TRBV7-7 to TRBJ2-4; perhaps TRBD1 as D (5 bases). The CDR3 runs to 19 residues. Germline V gives CDR1 SSHAT, CDR2 FNYEAQ (reference sequence). Trimming took 2 bases from V and 0 from J, leaving 20 bases between them. The CDR3 protein is CASSLLREPKGLAKNIQYF. Written as DNA, the CDR3 is TGTGCCAGCAGCTTACTCAGGGAACCAAAGGGGTTAGCCAAAAACATTCAGTACTTC.

The V call is TRBV6-2 or TRBV6-3, the J call TRBJ2-1; 10 positions agree with TRBD2. The CDR3 contains 17 residues. The J segment lost 6 bases and the V segment lost 1 base, leaving 9 bases of the junction unmatched. The V gene's germline CDR1 is MNHEY and CDR2 SVGEGT. The CDR3 here is CASSYLAGGFGSNEQFF. The CDR3 DNA is TGTGCCAGCAGTTACTTAGCGGGAGGTTTTGGGTCCAATGAGCAGTTCTTC.

CDR3 loop: CASSIAGGVQETQYF. The CDR3 DNA is TGTGCCAGTAGTATCGCGGGAGGGGTACAAGAGACCCAGTACTTC. The chain is built from TRBV19 and TRBJ2-5, with 9 bases lining up with TRBD2. Germline loops: CDR1 LNHDA, CDR2 SQIVND (reference sequence). V lost 3 bases and J lost 2; bases outside the gene matches: 4. This CDR3 is built from 15 residues.

The chain employs TRBV23-1 and TRBJ2-7; D remains unclear. TRBV23-1 has ORF status, its function being uncertain. Trimming pared 8 bases from V and 6 bases from J, leaving 8 bases between. The length of the CDR3 is 10 residues. CDR3 nucleotides: TGCGCCAGCGAACTTGGCGAGCAGTACTTC. Encoded protein: CASELGEQYF.

The chain links TRBV18 to TRBJ1-5; possibly TRBD1 for D (6 bases). V lost 3 bases and J 6 bases, leaving 6 bases between the germline ends. Germline V gene data show CDR1 as KGHSH and CDR2 as LQKENI. This CDR3 is built from 12 residues. The CDR3 sequence: CASSPDSQPQHF. In DNA form, the CDR3 reads TGTGCCAGCTCACCGGACAGTCAGCCCCAGCATTTT.

The chain is built from TRBV4-3 and TRBJ2-1, with TRBD2 matching 10 bases. CDR1 LGHNA and CDR2 YSLEER come from the germline V gene. The CDR3 totals 17 residues. With 5 bases clipped from V and 4 bases from J, the junction kept 11 bases outside the gene matches. CDR3 nucleotide sequence: TGCGCCAGCAGCGACAGTCTAGCGGGGGCCTTGTACAATGAGCAGTTCTTC. This sequence encodes CASSDSLAGALYNEQFF.

The chain carries TRBV4-3 and TRBJ2-3; 10 nucleotides line up with TRBD2. Germline CDR1 LGHNA, CDR2 YSLEER. This CDR3 contains 15 residues. The trim removed 6 bases at V and 5 bases at J, leaving 8 bases unmatched. CDR3 bases: TGCGCCAGCAGTCCAGCGGGGGGGCTGGGAGATACGCAGTATTTT. Residues: CASSPAGGLGDTQYF.

This chain joins TRBV7-2 and TRBJ1-5; 7 bases are shared with TRBD1. CDR3 length: 15 residues. Germline V gene lookup returns CDR1 SGHTA and CDR2 FQGNSA. With 5 bases clipped from V and 7 bases from J, the junction kept 11 bases outside the gene matches. The CDR3 sequence is CASSPDRVLGQPQHF. DNA for the CDR3: TGTGCCAGCAGCCCAGACAGGGTCTTGGGGCAGCCCCAGCATTTT.

This clone was seen only a few times. The chain combines TRBV6-5 with TRBJ1-2; 9 bases align to TRBD1. J lost 4 bases, V lost 2 bases, and 5 bases had no gene match. The germline V gene has CDR1 MNHEY and CDR2 SVGAGI. The CDR3 totals 15 residues. This CDR3 is CASSYSTGGLYGYTF. CDR3 nucleotides: TGTGCCAGCAGTTACAGTACAGGGGGCCTCTATGGCTACACCTTC.

The chain employs TRBV7-9 and TRBJ1-1; no reliable D call. CDR3 length: 15 residues. CDR1 and CDR2 (germline): SEHNR, FQNEAQ (reference sequence). Trimming pared 4 bases from V and 1 base from J, leaving 13 bases between. The CDR3 reads CASSSLERWNTEAFF. CDR3 nucleotide sequence: TGTGCCAGCAGCTCGCTCGAGAGGTGGAACACTGAAGCTTTCTTT.

The chain employs TRBV18 and TRBJ1-3; tentative D call: TRBD1 (6 bases). CDR1 is KGHSH and CDR2 is LQKENI in the germline V gene. CDR3 length equals 17 residues. The ends were cut back, 1 base at V and 3 bases at J, with 16 bases in the middle. The CDR3 DNA reads as TGTGCCAGCTCACCACGGGCCGTGGGGGCTGGTGGAAACACCATATATTTT. The encoded protein is CASSPRAVGAGGNTIYF.

DNA for the CDR3: TGTGCCAGTGAAGCCGCGCAAGTAGTGTTCAATCAGCCCCAGCATTTT. Translating gives CASEAAQVVFNQPQHF. V and J are TRBV19 and TRBJ1-5, with D hard to call. The CDR3 length is 16 residues. The V gene lost 8 bases and the J gene lost 3 bases, with 20 bases spanning the gap. Germline V CDR1 and CDR2: LNHDA, SQIVND (reference sequence).

V gene TRBV6-5 combines with J gene TRBJ2-7, with D perhaps matching TRBD2 (6 bases). In germline, CDR1 is MNHEY, CDR2 SVGAGI. This CDR3 is built from 15 residues. Trimming removed 5 bases at V and 4 bases at J, with 18 bases between. The chain's CDR3 is CASSTAGTGAYEQYF. The DNA for the CDR3 is TGTGCCAGCAGTACGGCCGGGACGGGAGCGTACGAGCAGTACTTC.

CDR3 sequence reads: CASSQDLSGGAYEQYF. CDR3 in DNA: TGCGCCAGCAGCCAAGATCTATCAGGGGGCGCCTACGAGCAGTACTTC. The chain recombines TRBV4-3 with TRBJ2-7, with 8 bases fitting TRBD1. This CDR3 spans 16 amino acids. Germline CDR1 LGHNA, CDR2 YSLEER. The ends lost 0 bases at V and 2 bases at J; junction bases unmatched: 6.

The genes are TRBV6-6 and TRBJ2-3; D is uncertain. The CDR3 sequence is 14 residues long. Germline CDR1 MNHNY, CDR2 SVGAGI (reference sequence). The V end was cut by 3 bases, the J end by 2 bases, with 9 bases between. CDR3 nucleotide sequence: TGTGCCAGCAGTTATGGGCAGTACACAGATACGCAGTATTTT. Residues: CASSYGQYTDTQYF.

This rearrangement joins TRBV5-1 to TRBJ2-7; 9 bases are a match to TRBD1. The germline gives CDR1 SGHRS, CDR2 YFSETQ. The CDR3 sequence is 14 residues long. Trimming removed 4 bases from V and 3 bases from J; junction bases left unmatched: 5. CDR3 bases: TGCGCCAGCAGCCGAGGGACAGGGTACTACGAGCAGTACTTC. It is translated as CASSRGTGYYEQYF. Variable domain in full (rest from reference TRBV5-1 and TRBJ2-7): KAGVTQTPRYLIKTRGQQVTLSCSPISGHRSVSWYQQTPGQGLQFLFEYFSETQRNKGNFPGRFSGRQFSNSRSEMNVSTLELGDSALYLCASSRGTGYYEQYFGPGTRLTVT.

The chain joins TRBV2 to TRBJ1-5; TRBD1 matches at 9 bases. CDR1 is SNHLY and CDR2 is FYNNEI in the germline V gene. With 6 bases clipped from V and 7 bases from J, the junction kept 4 bases outside the gene matches. The CDR3 is 13 amino acids. CDR3: CASSGQGQQPQHF. As DNA, the CDR3 is TGTGCCAGCAGCGGACAGGGGCAACAGCCCCAGCATTTT.

The rearrangement links TRBV28 to TRBJ1-5; no clear D. Germline V gene data show CDR1 as MDHEN and CDR2 as SYDVKM. The V and J ends lost 8 bases and 0 bases respectively, with 23 bases between them. This CDR3 contains 18 residues. CDR3: CASPPRRASLYSNQPQHF. CDR3 DNA sequence: TGTGCCAGCCCCCCTAGGCGAGCGAGCCTTTATAGCAATCAGCCCCAGCATTTT.

V usage is TRBV12-2 and J usage is TRBJ2-1; whether TRBD2, the table's D call, matches the DNA was not checked. TRBV12-2 is reported as a pseudogene. CDR3 length equals 15 residues. The CDR3 nucleotides are TGTGCAAGTCGCTTTGATCCTAGCGGGAGTAATGAGCAGTTCTTC. As protein: CASRFDPSGSNEQFF.

The gene calls are TRBV15 and TRBJ1-5; TRBD1 matches 7 bases. From germline, CDR1 is LNHNV and CDR2 YYDKDF (reference sequence). This CDR3 contains 14 residues. J was trimmed by 4 bases and V by 2 bases; bases with no gene match: 2. The CDR3 DNA reads as TGTGCCACCAGCAGATCGACAGGGAATCAGCCCCAGCATTTT. Its protein is CATSRSTGNQPQHF.